This T cell receptor (beta chain) was found in a study of T cell responses to AZD1222 COVID-19 vaccine. Study-wide results and limits: The breadth and depth of Spike-specific TCRs increased once two AZD1222 doses had been given. Unmutated variant regions are reportedly the target of nearly half of TCRs that are spike-specific.

Trimming cost V 7 bases and J 0 bases, with 3 bases left between them. CDR1 and CDR2 from the germline V gene are MNHEY and SVGAGI. This CDR3 is built from 11 residues. Clones were sequenced by immunoSEQ multiplex PCR, and TCRdb holds only the in-frame ones, with some missing. This sample yields some 160,000 clones, of which 93% are seen a single time; approximately 1% belongs to the top ten. In regard to this clone: Antigen unknown.

The sequencing used peripheral blood, collected on day 0 of AZD1222 vaccination. This clonotype originated in an adult in good health. This rearrangement joins TRBV6-5 to TRBJ2-5; no clear D gene. The CDR3 region has the DNA TGTGCCAGCACGTACCAAGAGACCCAGTACTTC. It translates to CASTYQETQYF.